The clone carrying this TCR beta chain was found a few times. Its specificity is not known. The source of the sample is a study of siplizumab effects on memory and regulatory T cells. Some clones are missing from TCRdb's copy, which holds only in-frame ones; the method was immunoSEQ multiplex PCR. In the table there are about 62,000 clones, 65% to 80% of which are singletons. The study's findings and limits: Naive T cells looked more diverse than memory cells, and they looked like major contributors to the alloresponse.

Sequenced material: memory CD4+ T cells sorted from blood. The clonotype originates from a human donor in good health.

This CDR3 reads CASSQNTGYGYTF. The CDR3 region has the DNA TGTGCCAGCAGCCAAAACACAGGCTATGGCTACACCTTC. This chain joins TRBV14 and TRBJ1-2, with D perhaps matching TRBD1 (5 bases). This CDR3 spans 13 amino acids. V gave up 2 bases and J gave up 4 bases, with 8 bases separating them. The germline V gene has CDR1 SGHDN and CDR2 FVKESK.